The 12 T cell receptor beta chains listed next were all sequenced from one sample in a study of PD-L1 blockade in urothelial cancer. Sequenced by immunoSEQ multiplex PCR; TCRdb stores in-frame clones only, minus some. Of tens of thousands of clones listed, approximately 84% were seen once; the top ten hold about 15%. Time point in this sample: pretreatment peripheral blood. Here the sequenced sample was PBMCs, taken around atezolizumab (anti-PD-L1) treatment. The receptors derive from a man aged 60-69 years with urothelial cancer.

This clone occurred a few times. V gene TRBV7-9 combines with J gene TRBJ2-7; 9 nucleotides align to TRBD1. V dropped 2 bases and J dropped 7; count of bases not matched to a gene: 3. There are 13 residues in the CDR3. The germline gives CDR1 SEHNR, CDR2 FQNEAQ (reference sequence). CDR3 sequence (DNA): TGTGCCAGCAGCTTAACAGGGGGCAGTGAGCAGTACTTC. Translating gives CASSLTGGSEQYF.

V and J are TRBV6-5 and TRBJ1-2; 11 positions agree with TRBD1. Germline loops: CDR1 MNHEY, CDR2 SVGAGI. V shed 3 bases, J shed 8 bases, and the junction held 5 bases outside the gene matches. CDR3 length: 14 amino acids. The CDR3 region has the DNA TGTGCCAGCAGTTATTCCGGGACAGGGGGAGGCTACACCTTC. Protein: CASSYSGTGGGYTF.

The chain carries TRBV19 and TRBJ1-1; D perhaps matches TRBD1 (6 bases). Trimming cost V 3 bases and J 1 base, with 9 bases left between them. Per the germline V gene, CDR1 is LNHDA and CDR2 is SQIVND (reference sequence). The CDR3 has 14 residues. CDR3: CASSIRTENTEAFF. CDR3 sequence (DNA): TGTGCCAGTAGTATTAGGACAGAGAACACTGAAGCTTTCTTT.

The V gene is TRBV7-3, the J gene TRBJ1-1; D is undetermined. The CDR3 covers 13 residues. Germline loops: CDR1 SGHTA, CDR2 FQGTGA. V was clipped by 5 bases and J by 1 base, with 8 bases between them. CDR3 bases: TGTGCCAGCAGCCGTCAGGAGAACACTGAAGCTTTCTTT. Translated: CASSRQENTEAFF.

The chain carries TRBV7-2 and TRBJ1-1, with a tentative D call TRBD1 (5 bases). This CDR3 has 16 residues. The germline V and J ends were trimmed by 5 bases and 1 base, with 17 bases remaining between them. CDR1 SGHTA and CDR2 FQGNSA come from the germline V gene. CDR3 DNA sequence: TGTGCCAGCAGCCCTTTAGCGGGGCTGGGGAACACTGAAGCTTTCTTT. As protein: CASSPLAGLGNTEAFF.

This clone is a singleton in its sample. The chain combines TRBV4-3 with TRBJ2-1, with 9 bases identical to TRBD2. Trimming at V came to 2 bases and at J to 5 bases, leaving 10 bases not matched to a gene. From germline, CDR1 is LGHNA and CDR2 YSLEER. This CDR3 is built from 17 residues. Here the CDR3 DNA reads TGCGCCAGCAGCCAACTAAGAGGAAGCGGGGGGCACAATGAGCAGTTCTTC. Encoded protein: CASSQLRGSGGHNEQFF.

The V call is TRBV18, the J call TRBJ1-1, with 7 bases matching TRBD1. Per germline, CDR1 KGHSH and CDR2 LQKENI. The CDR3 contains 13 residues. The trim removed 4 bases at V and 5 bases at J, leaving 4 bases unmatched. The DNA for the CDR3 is TGTGCCAGCTCACTCGACAGGGAGACTGAAGCTTTCTTT. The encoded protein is CASSLDRETEAFF.

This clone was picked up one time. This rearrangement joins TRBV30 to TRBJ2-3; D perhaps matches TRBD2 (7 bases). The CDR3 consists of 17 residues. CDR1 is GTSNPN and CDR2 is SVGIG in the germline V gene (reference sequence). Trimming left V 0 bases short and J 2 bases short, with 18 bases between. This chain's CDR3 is CAWSVGKGGPITDTQYF. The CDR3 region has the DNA TGTGCCTGGAGTGTAGGCAAGGGGGGGCCAATCACAGATACGCAGTATTTT.

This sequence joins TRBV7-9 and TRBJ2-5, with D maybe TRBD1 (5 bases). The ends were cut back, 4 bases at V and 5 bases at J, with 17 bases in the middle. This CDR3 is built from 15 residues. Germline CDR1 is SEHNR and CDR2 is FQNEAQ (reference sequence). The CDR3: CASSSLQGLLETQYF. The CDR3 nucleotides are TGTGCCAGCAGCTCACTCCAGGGCCTTTTGGAGACCCAGTACTTC.

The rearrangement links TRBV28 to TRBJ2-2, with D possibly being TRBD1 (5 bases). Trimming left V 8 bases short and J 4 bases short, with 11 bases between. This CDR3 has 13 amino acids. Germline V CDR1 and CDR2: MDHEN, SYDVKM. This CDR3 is CASADRATGELFF. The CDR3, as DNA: TGTGCCAGCGCCGACAGAGCCACCGGGGAGCTGTTTTTT.

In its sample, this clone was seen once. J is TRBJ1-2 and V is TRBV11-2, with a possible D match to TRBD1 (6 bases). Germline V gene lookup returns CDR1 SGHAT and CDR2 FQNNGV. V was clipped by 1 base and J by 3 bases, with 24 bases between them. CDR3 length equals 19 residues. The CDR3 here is CASSLGRSGGRRSDYGYTF. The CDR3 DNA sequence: TGTGCCAGCAGCTTAGGAAGGTCGGGGGGGCGCAGGAGTGACTATGGCTACACCTTC.

The CDR3 sequence: CASASMTELSGNTIYF. The DNA for the CDR3 is TGTGCCAGCGCCTCGATGACAGAACTCTCTGGAAACACCATATATTTT. The chain has TRBV2 and TRBJ1-3, with D perhaps matching TRBD1 (5 bases). The V and J ends lost 8 bases and 0 bases respectively, with 17 bases between them. This CDR3 has 16 amino acids. From germline, CDR1 is SNHLY and CDR2 FYNNEI.